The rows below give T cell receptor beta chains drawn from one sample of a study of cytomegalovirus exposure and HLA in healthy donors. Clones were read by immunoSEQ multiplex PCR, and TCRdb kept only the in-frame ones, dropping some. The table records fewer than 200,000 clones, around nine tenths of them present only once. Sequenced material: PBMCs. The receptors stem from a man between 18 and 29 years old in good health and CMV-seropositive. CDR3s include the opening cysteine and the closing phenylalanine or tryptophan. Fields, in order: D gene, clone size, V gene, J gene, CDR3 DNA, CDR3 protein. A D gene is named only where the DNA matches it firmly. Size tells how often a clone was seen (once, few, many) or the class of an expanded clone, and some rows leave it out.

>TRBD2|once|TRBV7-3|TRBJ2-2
TGTGCCAGCAGCCCGGGACTATTAAACGCGAACACCGGGGAGCTGTTTTTT
CASSPGLLNANTGELFF
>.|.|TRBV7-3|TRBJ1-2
TGTGCCAGCAGCTCCATGACAGGACCCTATGGCTACACCTTC
CASSSMTGPYGYTF
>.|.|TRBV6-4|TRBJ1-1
TGTGCCAGCAGTGACTCGAGGAGATCGGGGGGGGCGAACACTGAAGCTTTCTTT
CASSDSRRSGGANTEAFF
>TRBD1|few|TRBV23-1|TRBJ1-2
TGCGCCAGCAGTCGCCGGGACAGGGGGCGCAGCTATGGCTACACCTTC
CASSRRDRGRSYGYTF
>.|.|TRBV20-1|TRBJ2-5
TGCAGTGCGGGGACATTAGAGACCCAGTACTTC
CSAGTLETQYF
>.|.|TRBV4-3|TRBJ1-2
TGCGCCAGCAGCCAAGAAACAGACTATGGCTACACCTTC
CASSQETDYGYTF
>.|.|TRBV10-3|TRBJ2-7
TGTGCCATCAGTGAGTCGGCGGGGATCTCCTACGAGCAGTACTTC
CAISESAGISYEQYF
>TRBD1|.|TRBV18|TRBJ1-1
TGTGCCAGCTCACCTTTACAGGGGGGTAGAACTGAAGCTTTCTTT
CASSPLQGGRTEAFF
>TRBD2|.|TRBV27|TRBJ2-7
TGTGCCAGCAGTTCTCTAATAGCGGGAGGTGAGGTGGAGCAGTACTTC
CASSSLIAGGEVEQYF
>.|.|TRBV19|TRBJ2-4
TGTGCCAGTAGAGGGGGAGGGTTGAGCCGGGGGAACATTCAGTACTTC
CASRGGGLSRGNIQYF
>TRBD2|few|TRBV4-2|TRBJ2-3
TGTGCCAGCAGCCAAGAGGGAGAAGGCGGGGGAGGAGATACGCAGTATTTT
CASSQEGEGGGGDTQYF
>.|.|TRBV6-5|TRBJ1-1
TGTGCCAGCAGTTCTTTTTCGACAGGACCAAACACTGAAGCTTTCTTT
CASSSFSTGPNTEAFF
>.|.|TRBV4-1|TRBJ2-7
TGCGCCAGCAGCCCTGACGCAGGGGGGACCTACGAGCAGTACTTC
CASSPDAGGTYEQYF
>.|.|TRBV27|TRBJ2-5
TGTGCCAGCAGCTTAGGTCCCGCGTTTGAGACCCAGTACTTC
CASSLGPAFETQYF
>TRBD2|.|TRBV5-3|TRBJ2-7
TGTGCCAGAAGCCTTCGGACTAGCGGGAGGGTTTTCGAGCAGTACTTC
CARSLRTSGRVFEQYF
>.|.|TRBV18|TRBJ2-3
TGTGCCAGCTCACCACCGGGACTCACAGATACGCAGTATTTT
CASSPPGLTDTQYF
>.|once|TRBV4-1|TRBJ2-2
TGCGCCAGCAGACTAACGGCGAGGAACACCGGGGAGCTGTTTTTT
CASRLTARNTGELFF
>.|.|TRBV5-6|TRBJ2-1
TGTGCCAGCAGCTTCGGAGGGAATGAGCAGTTCTTC
CASSFGGNEQFF
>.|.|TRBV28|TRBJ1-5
TGTGCCAGCAGAAAGGGGCAGGGAGGGCAGCCCCAGCATTTT
CASRKGQGGQPQHF
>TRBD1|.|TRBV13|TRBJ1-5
TGTGCCAGCGGGACAGACAATCAGCCCCAGCATTTT
CASGTDNQPQHF
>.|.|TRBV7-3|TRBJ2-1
TGTGCCAGCAGCCTCTCGGTCCTGAGAAACAATGAGCAGTTCTTC
CASSLSVLRNNEQFF
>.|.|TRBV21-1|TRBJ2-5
TGTGCCAGCAGCAGGAGGCAGACGCCGGAGGAGACCCAGTACTTC
CASSRRQTPEETQYF
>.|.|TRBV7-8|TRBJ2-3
TGTGCCAGCAGCCTGTCTCGCACAGATACGCAGTATTTT
CASSLSRTDTQYF
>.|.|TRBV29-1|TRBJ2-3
TGCAGCGTTGGGGCGCCTGATACGCAGTATTTT
CSVGAPDTQYF
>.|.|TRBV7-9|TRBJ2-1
TGTGCCAGCAGCTCCGGGACTCACTCACAGAGCTCCTACAATGAGCAGTTCTTC
CASSSGTHSQSSYNEQFF
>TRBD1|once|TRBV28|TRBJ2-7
TGTGCCAGCAGTCCCGGGACAGGGTACTACGAGCAGTACTTC
CASSPGTGYYEQYF
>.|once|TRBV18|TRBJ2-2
TGTGCCAGCTCACCGCGGGGCGTAGCTGTGAACACCGGGGAGCTGTTTTTT
CASSPRGVAVNTGELFF
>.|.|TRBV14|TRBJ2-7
TGTGCCAGCAGCCATCGAAGTGGCCTAGGGGTCGAGCAGTACTTC
CASSHRSGLGVEQYF
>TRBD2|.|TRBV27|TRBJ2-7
TGTGCCAGCAGTTTTACTAGCGGGGCGTCCTACGAGCAGTACTTC
CASSFTSGASYEQYF
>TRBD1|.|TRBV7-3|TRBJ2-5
TGTGCCAGCAGCCCTAAGACAGGGTCGAAGACCCAGTACTTC
CASSPKTGSKTQYF
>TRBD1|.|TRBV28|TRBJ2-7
TGTGCCAGCACCACCCGCAGGGGGAACTACGAGCAGTACTTC
CASTTRRGNYEQYF
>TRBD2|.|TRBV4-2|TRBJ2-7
TGTGCCAGCAGCCAAGATATAACTAGCGGCTCCTACGAGCAGTACTTC
CASSQDITSGSYEQYF
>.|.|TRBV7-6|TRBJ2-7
TGTGCCAGCAGCTTAGATGAGGGTACAGGGTACGAGCAGTACTTC
CASSLDEGTGYEQYF
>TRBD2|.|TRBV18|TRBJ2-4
TGTGCCAGCTCACCACAGTTACTAGCGGGAGTCATCCAAGCCAAAAACATTCAGTACTTC
CASSPQLLAGVIQAKNIQYF
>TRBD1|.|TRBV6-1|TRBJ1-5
TGTGCCAGCAGTGAACTTGGGACAGGACAAAATCAGCCCCAGCATTTT
CASSELGTGQNQPQHF
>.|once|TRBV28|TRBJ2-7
TGTGCCAGCCGACATCCGTCGAACTACGAGCAGTACTTC
CASRHPSNYEQYF
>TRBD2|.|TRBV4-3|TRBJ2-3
TGCGCCAGCAGCCAAGATAGACTAGCGGGAATAGATACGCAGTATTTT
CASSQDRLAGIDTQYF
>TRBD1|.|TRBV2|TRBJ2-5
TGTGCCAGCAGGGGGCGGACAGGGGAAGAGACCCAGTACTTC
CASRGRTGEETQYF
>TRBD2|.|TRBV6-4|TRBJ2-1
TGTGCCAGCAGTGACTCGAGCGGGGGGGATTACAATGAGCAGTTCTTC
CASSDSSGGDYNEQFF
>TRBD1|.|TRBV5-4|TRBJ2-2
TGTGCCAGCAGCCCGGCCAGGGGACAGGGGATCGGGGAGCTGTTTTTT
CASSPARGQGIGELFF
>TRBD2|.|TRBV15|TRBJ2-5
TGTGCCACCAGCAGAGATGGGGGGGGGATCGAGACCCAGTACTTC
CATSRDGGGIETQYF
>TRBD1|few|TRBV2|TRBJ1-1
TGTGCCACGACAGGGTTTGAAGCTTTCTTT
CATTGFEAFF
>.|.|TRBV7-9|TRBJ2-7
TGTGCCAGCAGCCCCCCACGGGTCTCCTACGAGCAGTACTTC
CASSPPRVSYEQYF
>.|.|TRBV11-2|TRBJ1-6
TGTGCCAGCAGCCCCGAGGGGGGGGGTTCACCCCTCCACTTT
CASSPEGGGSPLHF
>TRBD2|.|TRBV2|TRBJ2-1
TGTGCCGGAGGACTAGCGGGCGCAACATTTTACAATGAGCAGTTCTTC
CAGGLAGATFYNEQFF
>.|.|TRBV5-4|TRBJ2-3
TGTGCCAGCAGCGGAGGACTGAGGGAGTATTTT
CASSGGLREYF
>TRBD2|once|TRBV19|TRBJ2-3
TGTGCCAGTAGTATGGGCCTAGCGGGGGTAAGCACAGATACGCAGTATTTT
CASSMGLAGVSTDTQYF
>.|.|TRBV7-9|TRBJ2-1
TGTGCCAGCAGCTATCCATTCTTC
CASSYPFF
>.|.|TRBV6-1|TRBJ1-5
TGTGCCAGCAGTGCCTGGCAGGACAATCAGCCCCAGCATTTT
CASSAWQDNQPQHF